The T cell receptor (beta chain) described here comes from a study of cytomegalovirus exposure and HLA in healthy donors. V was cut by 4 bases and J by 4 bases, with 13 bases left in between. Germline CDR1 is SGHDN and CDR2 is FVKESK. The CDR3 length is 14 residues. All the people who gave samples were healthy bone marrow donors. A word on this clone: The antigen is undetermined.

Primers for the PCR totalled 60 Vbeta and 13 Jbeta. Assay: immunoSEQ multiplex PCR; the TCRdb copy retains only in-frame clones and omits some. The sample shows about 89,000 clones, roughly 85% of them seen only once. Findings and caveats of the study: One cluster of highly shared sequence variants probably arose as a sequencing artifact. In a later analysis, the majority of CMV-associated beta chains seemingly showed HLA restriction. In an earlier analysis, productive rearrangement rates for most beta V segments clustered near 87% or 30%.

This sequence originates from a man aged 35 to 55 in good health and CMV-seropositive. The sequencing sample was made of PBMCs. The chain carries TRBV14 and TRBJ1-2; D gene unclear. The DNA for the CDR3 is TGTGCCAGCAGCCCCTGGGCGACAAGCTATGGCTACACCTTC. It specifies CASSPWATSYGYTF. Looking up the rest from reference TRBV14 and TRBJ1-2 gives the full variable domain: EAGVTQFPSHSVIEKGQTVTLRCDPISGHDNLYWYRRVMGKEIKFLLHFVKESKQDESGMPNNRFLAERTGGTYSTLKVQPAELEDSGVYFCASSPWATSYGYTFGSGTRLTVV.